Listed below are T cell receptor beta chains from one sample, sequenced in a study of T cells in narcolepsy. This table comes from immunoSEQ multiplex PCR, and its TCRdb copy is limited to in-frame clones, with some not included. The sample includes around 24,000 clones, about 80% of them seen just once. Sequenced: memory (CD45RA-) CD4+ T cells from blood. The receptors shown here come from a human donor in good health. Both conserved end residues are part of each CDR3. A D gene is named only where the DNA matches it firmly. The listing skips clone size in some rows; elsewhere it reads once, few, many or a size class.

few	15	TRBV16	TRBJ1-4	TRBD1	CASSQGTAGYEKLFF	TGTGCCAGCAGCCAAGGGACAGCTGGCTATGAAAAACTGTTTTTT
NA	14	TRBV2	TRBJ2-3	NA	CARGTFSNTDTQYF	TGTGCCAGAGGGACTTTCTCCAACACAGATACGCAGTATTTT
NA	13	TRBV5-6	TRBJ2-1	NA	CASSPPFGNEQFF	TGTGCCAGCAGCCCCCCTTTCGGCAATGAGCAGTTCTTC
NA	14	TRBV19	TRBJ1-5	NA	CASQLGVGDQPQHF	TGTGCCAGTCAGCTGGGTGTGGGAGATCAGCCCCAGCATTTT
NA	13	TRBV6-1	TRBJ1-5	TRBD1	CASSENRGQPQHF	TGTGCCAGCAGTGAAAACAGGGGCCAGCCCCAGCATTTT
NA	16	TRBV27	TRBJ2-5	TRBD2	CASSPLAGGGIWTQYF	TGTGCCAGCAGTCCACTAGCGGGAGGGGGTATATGGACCCAGTACTTC
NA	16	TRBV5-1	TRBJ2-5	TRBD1	CASSPNSGQGGETQYF	TGCGCCAGCAGCCCCAACTCGGGACAGGGCGGCGAGACCCAGTACTTC
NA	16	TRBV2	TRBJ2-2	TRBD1	CASSEHRGQSTGELFF	TGTGCCAGCAGTGAACACAGGGGGCAGAGTACCGGGGAGCTGTTTTTT
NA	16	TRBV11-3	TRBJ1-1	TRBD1	CASSFDYGTGDTEAFF	TGTGCCAGCAGCTTCGACTACGGGACAGGGGATACTGAAGCTTTCTTT
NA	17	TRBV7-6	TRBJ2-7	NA	CASSRGVAQGSTYEQYF	TGTGCCAGCAGCCGTGGGGTCGCGCAGGGGAGCACTTACGAGCAGTACTTC
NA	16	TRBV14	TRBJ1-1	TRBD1	CASSQDVGQGNTEAFF	TGTGCCAGCAGCCAAGATGTAGGACAGGGGAACACTGAAGCTTTCTTT
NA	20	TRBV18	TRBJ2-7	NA	CASSPTPRQGAGAGGYEQYF	TGTGCCAGCTCACCAACCCCTCGACAGGGGGCGGGAGCGGGGGGCTACGAGCAGTACTTC
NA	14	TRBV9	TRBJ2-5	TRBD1	CASSEGQGSETQYF	TGTGCCAGCAGCGAGGGACAGGGGTCCGAGACCCAGTACTTC
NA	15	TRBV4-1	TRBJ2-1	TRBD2	CASSQEGGRYNEQFF	TGCGCCAGCAGCCAAGAGGGGGGGAGATACAATGAGCAGTTCTTC
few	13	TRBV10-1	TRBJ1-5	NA	CASTGVSNQPQHF	TGCGCCAGCACAGGGGTGAGCAATCAGCCCCAGCATTTT
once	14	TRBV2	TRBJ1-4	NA	CASSNQGIGEKLFF	TGTGCCAGCAGTAACCAGGGAATCGGTGAAAAACTGTTTTTT